One and the same sample provided the 18 T cell receptor beta chains below, sequenced in a study of T cells in Graves' hyperthyroidism and ophthalmopathy. It was RNA transcripts that yielded the amplified TCR beta CDR3 regions. Carried out on the TCR CDR3, a first-round RT-PCR used the HTBI primer set. A single record per CDR3 protein comes from TCRdb applying MiXCR to the multiplex PCR reads. The sample holds some 510,000 distinct CDR3 sequences, less than 25% seen once. Sequences were obtained from blood. The receptor source for this set is a young man with Graves' hyperthyroidism.

This clonotype was counted only a few times. This chain links TRBV6-1 with TRBJ2-7, with 7 bases that match TRBD2. The CDR3 extends over 14 amino acids. Germline V lookup: CDR1 MNHNS, CDR2 SASEGT. Germline trimming cut 3 bases from V and 5 bases from J; bases unmatched to any gene: 7. CDR3 DNA sequence: TGTGCCAGCAGTGATCGAGCGGGACGTCACGAGCAGTACTTC. Protein product: CASSDRAGRHEQYF.

This clonotype occurred a few times. The chain links TRBV28 to TRBJ2-5, with TRBD2 identical over 7 bases. The length of the CDR3 is 14 residues. The J segment lost 5 bases and the V segment lost 5 bases, leaving 8 bases of the junction unmatched. CDR1 and CDR2 from the germline V gene are MDHEN and SYDVKM. Here the CDR3 reads CASSDRLADETQYF. The CDR3 DNA is TGTGCCAGCAGTGATCGACTAGCTGATGAGACCCAGTACTTC.

The sample holds many counts of this clonotype. The gene calls are TRBV6-1 and TRBJ2-7; 8 nucleotides line up with TRBD1. Germline assignment: CDR1 MNHNS and CDR2 SASEGT. CDR3 length: 18 amino acids. The V gene end was trimmed by 4 bases and the J gene end by 4 bases; junction bases not matched to a gene: 18. For the CDR3, the DNA is TGTGCCAGCAGTGCCCACCCCTTCGACAGGGGACGAGGTTACGAGCAGTACTTC. Its protein product is CASSAHPFDRGRGYEQYF.

This clonotype was detected only a few times. The chain joins TRBV18 to TRBJ2-7, with TRBD1 matching 7 bases. Germline V gene sequence: CDR1 KGHSH, CDR2 LQKENI. This CDR3 has 13 amino acids. J was trimmed by 6 bases and V by 2 bases; bases with no gene match: 4. The CDR3 DNA reads as TGTGCCAGCTCACCAAAACAGGGGAGCGAGCAGTACTTC. This codes for CASSPKQGSEQYF.

CDR3 loop: CASSQGWTTEAFF. The CDR3 region has the DNA TGTGCCAGCAGCCAAGGATGGACCACTGAAGCTTTCTTT. The chain links TRBV3-1 to TRBJ1-1; D gene unclear. Germline V gene lookup returns CDR1 LGHDT and CDR2 YNNKEL (reference sequence). This CDR3 contains 13 residues. The V and J ends lost 1 base and 4 bases respectively, with 7 bases between them.

This clonotype was counted ten times or more. The rearrangement joins TRBV12-3 or TRBV12-4 to TRBJ1-2; D gene uncertain. Trimming cost V 3 bases and J 1 base, with 9 bases left between them. This CDR3 has 14 amino acids. The CDR3 is CASSFAGSNYGYTF. CDR3 nucleotides: TGTGCCAGCAGTTTTGCGGGGAGTAACTATGGCTACACCTTC.

J is TRBJ1-1 and V is TRBV27; 10 bases are a match to TRBD1. V dropped 4 bases and J dropped 5; count of bases not matched to a gene: 10. Looked up from germline, CDR1 is MNHEY and CDR2 is SMNVEV (reference sequence). CDR3 length equals 16 residues. This chain's CDR3 is CASSWDRDRGWTEAFF. CDR3 DNA: TGTGCCAGCAGTTGGGACCGGGACAGGGGATGGACTGAAGCTTTCTTT.

V usage is TRBV7-2 and J usage is TRBJ2-2; D may be TRBD1 (6 bases). V was pared by 0 bases and J by 4 bases, with 9 bases between. There are 15 residues in the CDR3. Germline CDR1 and CDR2: SGHTA and FQGNSA. DNA of the CDR3: TGTGCCAGCAGCTTAGCCTGGGGGCGCACCGGGGAGCTGTTTTTT. This translates into CASSLAWGRTGELFF. The full variable domain, in which reference TRBV7-2 and TRBJ2-2 provide the parts outside the CDR3, is GAGVSQSPSNKVTEKGKDVELRCDPISGHTALYWYRQSLGQGLEFLIYFQGNSAPDKSGLPSDRFSAERTGGSVSTLTIQRTQQEDSAVYLCASSLAWGRTGELFFGEGSRLTVL.

This clonotype was counted many times. The V gene is TRBV7-8, the J gene TRBJ1-6, with 9 nucleotides matching TRBD1. V shed 2 bases and J 9 bases; nucleotides not matched to a gene: 8. The CDR3 runs 16 residues. The germline gives CDR1 SGHVS, CDR2 FQNEAQ. This CDR3 reads CASSLQGQGSGSPLHF. CDR3 DNA sequence: TGTGCCAGCAGCTTACAGGGACAGGGCAGTGGTTCACCCCTCCACTTT.

This clonotype was observed many times. The chain has TRBV11-2 and TRBJ2-7; 9 bases fit TRBD1. Trimming took 5 bases from V and 6 from J; bases not matched to a gene: 8. Germline loops: CDR1 SGHAT, CDR2 FQNNGV. CDR3 size: 14 residues. As DNA, the CDR3 is TGTGCCAGCAGCATCGGGACAGGGAACCGCGAGCAGTACTTC. Translating it yields CASSIGTGNREQYF.

This clonotype has at least ten counts. The chain links TRBV7-8 to TRBJ1-2; D ambiguous. With 2 bases removed from V and 7 bases from J, the gap between germline ends came to 17 bases. Germline-derived CDR1 and CDR2 are SGHVS and FQNEAQ. The CDR3 is 15 residues long. CDR3 sequence: CASSLWSKEMSGYTF. CDR3 coding DNA: TGTGCCAGCAGCTTATGGTCCAAGGAAATGAGTGGCTACACCTTC.

The chain uses TRBV10-3 and TRBJ2-7, with 10 bases fitting TRBD1. Unmatched junction bases numbered 17, after V lost 11 bases and J lost 7 bases. The length of the CDR3 is 15 residues. CDR1 ENHRY and CDR2 SYGVKD come from the germline V gene. The CDR3 region has the DNA TGTGCCGCTGGTGAGTCCGGGACAGGGGCTGCAGAGCAGTACTTC. Translated, it gives CAAGESGTGAAEQYF.

The chain employs TRBV11-2 and TRBJ2-5, with TRBD2 identical over 8 bases. The trim removed 2 bases at V and 6 bases at J, leaving 8 bases unmatched. The length of the CDR3 is 15 residues. The germline V gene has CDR1 SGHAT and CDR2 FQNNGV. CDR3 in DNA: TGTGCCAGCAGCTTATCCGGCGGGAGGACGAAGACCCAGTACTTC. Its protein product is CASSLSGGRTKTQYF.

This clonotype has a count of ten or more. The J gene is TRBJ2-2, the V gene TRBV6-5, with a weak D call TRBD2 (6 bases). Between the trimmed V and J ends, which lost 4 bases and 6 bases, there was a span of 9 bases. Germline CDR1 and CDR2: MNHEY and SVGAGI. This CDR3 has 13 residues. The CDR3 DNA is TGTGCCAGCAGTTTCCGGGGGTCCGGGGAGCTGTTTTTT. Encoded protein: CASSFRGSGELFF.

The V call is TRBV15, the J call TRBJ1-1; D is perhaps TRBD1 (6 bases). Germline V lookup: CDR1 LNHNV, CDR2 YYDKDF (reference sequence). This CDR3 has 16 residues. Trimming pared 2 bases from V and 1 base from J, leaving 14 bases between. The CDR3 DNA reads as TGTGCCACCAGCAGAACAGGGATTGTAGGGAACACTGAAGCTTTCTTT. Translating it yields CATSRTGIVGNTEAFF.

Ten or more counts support this clonotype. V is TRBV11-2 and J is TRBJ2-7, with D unclear. V gave up 3 bases and J gave up 1 base, with 13 bases separating them. The germline CDR1 and CDR2 sequences are SGHAT and FQNNGV. The CDR3 is 15 residues long. CDR3 protein: CASSLPSLGSYEQYF. The CDR3, as DNA: TGTGCCAGCAGCTTGCCCTCCCTCGGGTCCTACGAGCAGTACTTC.

This clonotype showed up many times. V gene TRBV3-1 combines with J gene TRBJ2-7; 7 bases line up with TRBD1. The ends lost 5 bases at V and 3 bases at J; junction bases unmatched: 7. The CDR3 contains 14 residues. Germline V lookup: CDR1 LGHDT, CDR2 YNNKEL (reference sequence). The CDR3 here is CASSNTGEFYEQYF. In nucleotides, the CDR3 is TGTGCCAGCAGCAACACAGGGGAGTTCTACGAGCAGTACTTC.

This clonotype was seen ten or more times. The rearrangement uses TRBV6-5 and TRBJ2-2; D is unresolved. Germline V gene data show CDR1 as MNHEY and CDR2 as SVGAGI. CDR3 length: 14 residues. Trimming took 7 bases from V and 0 from J, leaving 9 bases between them. The CDR3 coding sequence is TGTGCCAGCACTTCCACACCGAACACCGGGGAGCTGTTTTTT. It codes for CASTSTPNTGELFF.